This T cell receptor beta chain appears in the sequencing data of a study of cytomegalovirus exposure and HLA in healthy donors. A multiplex PCR was run with 60 Vbeta primers and 13 Jbeta primers. This table comes from immunoSEQ multiplex PCR, and its TCRdb copy is limited to in-frame clones, with some not included. This sample yields 150,000 to 200,000 clones, of which 12% are seen a single time; 7.8% belongs to the top ten. Study outcomes and limitations: V- and J-gene trimming of TCR beta was linked (in a later analysis) to a missense DCLRE1C variant.

As regards this clone: Its antigen remains unknown.

Sequencing input: PBMCs. This clonotype was obtained from a man aged 50 to 60 in good health and CMV-seropositive.

CDR3 residues: CSVVNPTEAFF. Here the CDR3 DNA reads TGCAGCGTTGTAAATCCCACTGAAGCTTTCTTT. The chain joins TRBV29-1 to TRBJ1-1; no definite D call. CDR3 length: 11 amino acids. Trimming removed 4 bases from V and 4 bases from J, with 7 bases in between. Germline values: CDR1 SQVTM, CDR2 ANQGSEA.